This TCR beta chain was captured by sequencing in a study of blood T cell repertoires in COVID-19. Study at large: COVID-19 samples collected from the United States, Italy and Spain covered acute and convalescent phases. T cells, B-cell-depleted T cells, or PBMCs provided the cDNA or gDNA that served as material.

Germline assignment: CDR1 SGHAT and CDR2 FQNNGV. This CDR3 region has 16 residues. V shed 5 bases and J 0 bases; nucleotides not matched to a gene: 6. In the source study's methods: For nucleated cells, counts were estimated from reference gene primer amplification. TCRdb's copy holds only in-frame clones and misses some; the assay was immunoSEQ multiplex PCR. V, J and clone size reflect that table, while D and trimming were determined from the DNA. Altogether about 240,000 clones are present, roughly 87% being singletons, with the ten largest covering approximately 7.6%. This clone was detected only a few times.

Sequenced material: peripheral blood. The chain has TRBV11-2 and TRBJ2-3, with 9 bases aligning to TRBD1. The receptor was derived from a man aged 60 to 69 who had recovered from COVID-19. Written as DNA, the CDR3 is TGTGCCAGCAGCCTAGGGACAGGGACTAGCACAGATACGCAGTATTTT. It is translated as CASSLGTGTSTDTQYF. Together with reference TRBV11-2 and TRBJ2-3, the CDR3 gives the full variable domain: EAGVAQSPRYKIIEKRQSVAFWCNPISGHATLYWYQQILGQGPKLLIQFQNNGVVDDSQLPKDRFSAERLKGVDSTLKIQPAKLEDSAVYLCASSLGTGTSTDTQYFGPGTRLTVL.